Each of the 15 T cell receptor beta chains below was sequenced from the same sample in a study of blood T cell repertoires in COVID-19. Produced via immunoSEQ multiplex PCR; TCRdb's table is partial and in-frame only. The sample carries 250,000 or so clones, roughly 84% recorded once. The source material was PBMCs or T cells enriched from blood (not recorded which). The source is a man in his fifties who had recovered from COVID-19.

This clone has only one observation. The chain's CDR3 is CASTRTSDYNEQFF. DNA of the CDR3: TGCGCCAGCACCCGGACTAGCGACTACAATGAGCAGTTCTTC. J is TRBJ2-1 and V is TRBV10-2, with 9 bases fitting TRBD2. This CDR3 has 14 residues. The junction had 4 bases not matched to a gene; V was cut back by 7 bases and J by 3 bases. Germline CDR1 reads WSHSY; CDR2 reads SAAADI.

This chain connects TRBV5-1 to TRBJ2-7; TRBD1 matches 7 bases. Germline CDR1 and CDR2: SGHRS and YFSETQ. The CDR3 is 14 residues long. Losses at the gene ends were 4 bases for V and 3 bases for J; bases not matched to a gene: 7. The CDR3 loop is CASSKTGQIYEQYF. DNA for the CDR3: TGCGCCAGCAGCAAAACGGGACAGATCTACGAGCAGTACTTC.

The V call is TRBV5-4, the J call TRBJ2-7; D might be TRBD1 (6 bases). Germline V lookup: CDR1 SGHNT, CDR2 YYREEE (reference sequence). The CDR3 sequence is 15 residues long. V was pared by 1 base and J by 5 bases, with 16 bases between. CDR3 nucleotides: TGTGCCAGCAGCTTGAAGGACAGCCCTCCCCACGAGCAGTACTTC. Its protein product is CASSLKDSPPHEQYF.

The chain employs TRBV7-2 and TRBJ1-2, with a tentative D call TRBD1 (6 bases). Trimming removed 2 bases from V and 2 bases from J, with 15 bases in between. This CDR3 comprises 16 residues. Germline loops: CDR1 SGHTA, CDR2 FQGNSA. CDR3 protein: CASSLSPGTSNYGYTF. CDR3 nucleotides: TGTGCCAGCAGCTTATCCCCCGGGACAAGCAACTATGGCTACACCTTC.

V usage is TRBV9 and J usage is TRBJ2-5; no clear D. Germline V gene sequence: CDR1 SGDLS, CDR2 YYNGEE. The CDR3 spans 12 residues. Trimming stripped 0 bases from V and 5 bases from J, with 5 bases between. CDR3 sequence (DNA): TGTGCCAGCAGCGTAGGAGTCGAGACCCAGTACTTC. It translates to CASSVGVETQYF. Combining the CDR3 with reference TRBV9 and TRBJ2-5 gives the whole variable domain DSGVTQTPKHLITATGQRVTLRCSPRSGDLSVYWYQQSLDQGLQFLIQYYNGEERAKGNILERFSAQQFPDLHSELNLSSLELGDSALYFCASSVGVETQYFGPGTRLLVL.

The chain employs TRBV6-4 and TRBJ2-6; D might be TRBD2 (5 bases). Between the trimmed V and J ends, which lost 4 bases and 2 bases, there was a span of 6 bases. This CDR3 contains 14 residues. From germline, CDR1 is MRHNA and CDR2 SNTAGT. The CDR3 DNA sequence: TGTGCCAGCAGTGTCGGGGCTGGGGCCAACGTCCTGACTTTC. The encoded protein is CASSVGAGANVLTF.

The chain uses TRBV10-3 and TRBJ1-4; 9 bases are shared with TRBD1. V shed 10 bases, J shed 3 bases, and the junction held 6 bases outside the gene matches. The germline gives CDR1 ENHRY, CDR2 SYGVKD. The CDR3 contains 14 residues. The CDR3 sequence is CATSGDRANEKLFF. CDR3 in DNA: TGTGCCACCTCGGGGGACAGGGCTAATGAAAAACTGTTTTTT.

The chain employs TRBV9 and TRBJ1-6; maybe TRBD1 (5 bases). V was clipped by 3 bases and J by 8 bases, with 18 bases between them. Germline CDR1 is SGDLS and CDR2 is YYNGEE. This CDR3 region has 16 residues. CDR3 bases: TGTGCCAGCAGCGGAAGCCCAGGGAGGCCATATTCACCCCTCCACTTT. The encoded protein is CASSGSPGRPYSPLHF.

The chain is built from TRBV3-1 (or the pseudogene TRBV3-2) and TRBJ2-1; tentatively, D is TRBD2 (6 bases). In germline, CDR1 is LGHDT, CDR2 YNNKEL (reference sequence). The CDR3 is 13 residues long. Trimming shortened V by 3 bases and J by 7 bases, and 10 bases separated the two germline ends. The CDR3 DNA reads TGTGCCAGCAGCCATATAAGCGGGAATGAGCAGTTCTTC. Encoded protein: CASSHISGNEQFF.

The chain joins TRBV19 to TRBJ1-5, with 11 bases aligning to TRBD1. The V segment lost 5 bases and the J segment 4 bases; nucleotides outside the gene matches: 13. The CDR3 extends over 18 amino acids. The germline V gene has CDR1 LNHDA and CDR2 SQIVND (reference sequence). This CDR3 is CASSRTGGGRGVNQPQHF. CDR3 nucleotide sequence: TGTGCCAGTAGTCGGACAGGGGGCGGAAGGGGGGTAAATCAGCCCCAGCATTTT.

This clone has just one count. The V gene is TRBV5-1, the J gene TRBJ2-5; D is unclear. The CDR3 is made up of 11 amino acids. Trimming took 4 bases from V and 5 from J, leaving 6 bases between them. Germline assignment: CDR1 SGHRS and CDR2 YFSETQ. The DNA of the CDR3 is TGCGCCAGCAGCCCCGGGGAGACCCAGTACTTC. Translated, it gives CASSPGETQYF.

The chain is built from TRBV5-1 and TRBJ2-3, with 11 bases fitting TRBD2. Germline V CDR1 and CDR2: SGHRS, YFSETQ. V gave up 0 bases and J gave up 4 bases; unmatched junction bases: 7. This CDR3 contains 17 residues. In DNA form, the CDR3 reads TGCGCCAGCAGCTTGGCCGCTACTAGCGGGGGATCAGATACGCAGTATTTT. Translation: CASSLAATSGGSDTQYF.

The chain recombines TRBV19 with TRBJ1-2; 9 bases are shared with TRBD1. With V trimmed by 7 bases and J by 5 bases, 8 bases remained unmatched. The CDR3 covers 14 residues. Germline V gene data show CDR1 as LNHDA and CDR2 as SQIVND (reference sequence). CDR3 protein: CASTPDRGFYGYTF. CDR3 nucleotides: TGTGCCAGTACTCCCGACAGGGGGTTTTATGGCTACACCTTC.

The chain carries TRBV13 and TRBJ2-1, with 8 bases that match TRBD2. The CDR3 extends over 16 amino acids. With 6 bases clipped from V and 0 bases from J, the junction kept 7 bases outside the gene matches. Germline CDR1 is PRHDT and CDR2 is FYEKMQ (reference sequence). This CDR3 is CASRDSGGYSYNEQFF. The DNA for the CDR3 is TGTGCCAGCAGGGACAGCGGGGGTTACTCCTACAATGAGCAGTTCTTC.

The rearrangement joins TRBV29-1 to TRBJ2-2; 9 bases agree with TRBD2. Germline assignment: CDR1 SQVTM and CDR2 ANQGSEA. The CDR3 totals 14 residues. With V trimmed by 4 bases and J by 6 bases, 6 bases remained unmatched. Written as DNA, the CDR3 is TGCAGCGTTGTTTTCGGCGGGGGGGCCGGGGAGCTGTTTTTT. This sequence encodes CSVVFGGGAGELFF.